This TCR beta chain was recorded in a study of shared clonotypes between healthy human individuals. Findings of the study overall: Naive subsets usually exceeded memory subsets in estimated richness. Depth was large, yet rarefaction showed that sorted-subset sequencing was incomplete. Relative to clonotypes present in all four donors, those not shared had lower generation probabilities.

As to this clone: Its matching antigen is unknown.

On sorted subsets, replicate PCRs used about 200 ng DNA, or 27,000 or so T cell genomes. Assay: immunoSEQ multiplex PCR; the TCRdb copy retains only in-frame clones and omits some. There are approximately 1,000,000 clones in the sample; approximately 77% occur only once, and more than 0.85% lies in the top ten. Germline CDR1 SGHNT, CDR2 YYREEE (reference sequence). This CDR3 is 14 amino acids long. Trimming cost V 4 bases and J 0 bases, with 10 bases left between them. The TCR originated in a man aged 18-30 years in good health. Some clones in this sample may be carry-over from other donors' samples. The chain joins TRBV5-4 to TRBJ1-1; no reliable D call. Sequences were obtained from memory CD4+ T cells from PBMCs. Subset defined: CD45RA-negative fraction. The CDR3 reads CASSRSQVNTEAFF. The CDR3 region has the DNA TGTGCCAGCAGCCGAAGTCAGGTGAACACTGAAGCTTTCTTT.